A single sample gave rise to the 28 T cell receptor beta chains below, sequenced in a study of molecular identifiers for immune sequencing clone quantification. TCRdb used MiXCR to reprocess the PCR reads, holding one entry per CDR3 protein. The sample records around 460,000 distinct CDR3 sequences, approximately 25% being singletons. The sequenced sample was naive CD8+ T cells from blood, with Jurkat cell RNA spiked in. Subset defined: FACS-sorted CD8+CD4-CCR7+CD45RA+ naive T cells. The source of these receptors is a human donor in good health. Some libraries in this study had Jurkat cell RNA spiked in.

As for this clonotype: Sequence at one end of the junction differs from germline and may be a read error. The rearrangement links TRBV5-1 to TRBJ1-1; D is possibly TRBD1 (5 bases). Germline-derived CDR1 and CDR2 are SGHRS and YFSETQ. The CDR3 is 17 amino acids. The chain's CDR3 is CASSFSLQGKMNTVAFF. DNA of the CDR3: TGCGCCAGCAGCTTTAGTTTGCAGGGCAAGATGAACACTGTAGCTTTCTTT.

CDR3 coding DNA: TGTGCCAGCAGTGACAGGGACAGGGGTGTTTGGGGGGTATACGAGCAGTACTTC. This sequence encodes CASSDRDRGVWGVYEQYF. The rearrangement joins TRBV6-1 to TRBJ2-7; 10 bases agree with TRBD1. The germline V gene encodes CDR1 MNHNS and CDR2 SASEGT. Trimming at V came to 3 bases and at J to 4 bases, leaving 15 bases not matched to a gene. There are 18 residues in the CDR3.

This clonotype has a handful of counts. The DNA for the CDR3 is TGTGCCAGCAGCGACCGGGAATGGACTAGCGAGAAAATAGACACAGATACGCAGTATTTT. Translating it yields CASSDREWTSEKIDTDTQYF. The chain combines TRBV7-9 with TRBJ2-3; 9 nucleotides match TRBD2. The CDR3 extends over 20 amino acids. Trimming took 5 bases from V and 2 from J; bases not matched to a gene: 20. CDR1 and CDR2 (germline): SEHNR, FQNEAQ (reference sequence).

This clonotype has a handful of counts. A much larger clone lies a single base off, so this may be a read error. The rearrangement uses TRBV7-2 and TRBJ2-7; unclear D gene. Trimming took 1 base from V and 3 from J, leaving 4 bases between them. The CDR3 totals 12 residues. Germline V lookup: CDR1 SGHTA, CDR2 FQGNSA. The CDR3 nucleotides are TGTGCCAGCAGCTTAGTCCGCTACGAGCAGTACTTC. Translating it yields CASSLVRYEQYF.

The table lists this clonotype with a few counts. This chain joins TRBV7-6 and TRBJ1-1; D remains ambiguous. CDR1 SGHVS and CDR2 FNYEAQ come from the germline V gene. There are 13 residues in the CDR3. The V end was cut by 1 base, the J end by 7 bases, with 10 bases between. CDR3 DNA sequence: TGTGCCAGCAGCTTAGGAGACTTGGGTGAAGCTTTCTTT. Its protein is CASSLGDLGEAFF.

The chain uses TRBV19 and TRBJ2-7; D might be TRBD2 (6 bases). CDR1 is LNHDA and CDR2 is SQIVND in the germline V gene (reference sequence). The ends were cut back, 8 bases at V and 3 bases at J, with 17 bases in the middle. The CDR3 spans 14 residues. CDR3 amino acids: CASGPGGEGYEQYF. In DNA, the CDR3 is TGTGCCAGTGGACCCGGGGGAGAGGGCTACGAGCAGTACTTC.

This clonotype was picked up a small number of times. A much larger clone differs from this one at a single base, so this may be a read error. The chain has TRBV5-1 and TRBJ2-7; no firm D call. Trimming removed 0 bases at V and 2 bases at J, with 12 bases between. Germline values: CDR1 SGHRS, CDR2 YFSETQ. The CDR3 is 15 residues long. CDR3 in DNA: TGCGCCAGCAGCTTGGAGAGCACTAAACCCTACGAGCAGTACTTC. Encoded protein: CASSLESTKPYEQYF. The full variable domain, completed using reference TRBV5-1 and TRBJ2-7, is KAGVTQTPRYLIKTRGQQVTLSCSPISGHRSVSWYQQTPGQGLQFLFEYFSETQRNKGNFPGRFSGRQFSNSRSEMNVSTLELGDSALYLCASSLESTKPYEQYFGPGTRLTVT.

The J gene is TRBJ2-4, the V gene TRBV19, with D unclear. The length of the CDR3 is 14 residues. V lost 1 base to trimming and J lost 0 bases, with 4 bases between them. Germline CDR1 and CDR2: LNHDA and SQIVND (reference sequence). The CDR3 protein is CASSIVSAKNIQYF. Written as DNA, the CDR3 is TGTGCCAGTAGTATAGTCTCAGCCAAAAACATTCAGTACTTC. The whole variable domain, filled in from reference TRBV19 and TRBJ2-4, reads DGGITQSPKYLFRKEGQNVTLSCEQNLNHDAMYWYRQDPGQGLRLIYYSQIVNDFQKGDIAEGYSVSREKKESFPLTVTSAQKNPTAFYLCASSIVSAKNIQYFGAGTRLSVL.

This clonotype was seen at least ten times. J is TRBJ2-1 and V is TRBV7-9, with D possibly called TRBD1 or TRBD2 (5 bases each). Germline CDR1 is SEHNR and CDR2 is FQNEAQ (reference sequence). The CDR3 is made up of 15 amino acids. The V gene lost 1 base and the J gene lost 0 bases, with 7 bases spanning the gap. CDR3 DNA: TGTGCCAGCAGCTTAGAGGGGAGCTCCTACAATGAGCAGTTCTTC. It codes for CASSLEGSSYNEQFF.

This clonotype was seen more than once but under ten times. As DNA, the CDR3 is TGTGCCAGCAGACATAACACGGGACAGAGCTCTGGGGCCAACGTCCTGACTTTC. This codes for CASRHNTGQSSGANVLTF. This chain uses TRBV7-9 with TRBJ2-6; TRBD1 matches 7 bases. Trimming at V came to 6 bases and at J to 0 bases, leaving 11 bases not matched to a gene. The CDR3 is 18 residues long. The germline V gene encodes CDR1 SEHNR and CDR2 FQNEAQ (reference sequence).

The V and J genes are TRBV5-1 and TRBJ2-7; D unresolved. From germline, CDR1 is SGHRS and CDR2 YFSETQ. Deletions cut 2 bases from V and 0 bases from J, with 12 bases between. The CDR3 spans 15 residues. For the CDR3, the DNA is TGCGCCAGCAGCTTATCCCCAGCAGTCTCCTACGAGCAGTACTTC. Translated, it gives CASSLSPAVSYEQYF.

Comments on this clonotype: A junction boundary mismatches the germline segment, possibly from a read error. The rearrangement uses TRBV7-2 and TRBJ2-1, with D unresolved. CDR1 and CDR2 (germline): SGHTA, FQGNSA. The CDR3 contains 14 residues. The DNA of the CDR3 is TGTGCCAGCCGCTTAGAACAGACTTACAATGAGCAGTTCTTC. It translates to CASRLEQTYNEQFF.

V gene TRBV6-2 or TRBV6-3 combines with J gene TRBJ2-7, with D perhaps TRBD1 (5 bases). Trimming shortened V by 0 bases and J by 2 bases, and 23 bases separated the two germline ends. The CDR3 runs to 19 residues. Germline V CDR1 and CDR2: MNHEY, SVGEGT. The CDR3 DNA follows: TGTGCCAGCAGTTACTCGGTTCAGGGTCTGAACGCCAAACCCTACGAGCAGTACTTC. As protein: CASSYSVQGLNAKPYEQYF.

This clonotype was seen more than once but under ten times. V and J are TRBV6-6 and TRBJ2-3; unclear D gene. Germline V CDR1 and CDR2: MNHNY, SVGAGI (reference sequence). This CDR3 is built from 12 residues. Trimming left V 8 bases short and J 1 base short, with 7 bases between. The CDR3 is CASALGTDTQYF. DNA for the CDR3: TGTGCCAGCGCCCTAGGCACAGATACGCAGTATTTT.

Here the CDR3 reads CASSLAPVPYEQYF. For the CDR3, the DNA is TGTGCCAGCAGCTTAGCCCCAGTTCCCTACGAGCAGTACTTC. This chain uses TRBV7-2 with TRBJ2-7; no clear D gene. V gave up 0 bases and J gave up 2 bases, with 8 bases separating them. CDR1 SGHTA and CDR2 FQGNSA come from the germline V gene. The CDR3 is 14 amino acids. Filled out from reference TRBV7-2 and TRBJ2-7, the complete variable domain reads GAGVSQSPSNKVTEKGKDVELRCDPISGHTALYWYRQSLGQGLEFLIYFQGNSAPDKSGLPSDRFSAERTGGSVSTLTIQRTQQEDSAVYLCASSLAPVPYEQYFGPGTRLTVT.

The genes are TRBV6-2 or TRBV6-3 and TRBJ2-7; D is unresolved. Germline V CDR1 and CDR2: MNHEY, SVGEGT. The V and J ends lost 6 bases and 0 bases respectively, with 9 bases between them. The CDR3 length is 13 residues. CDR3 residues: CASRDGDSYEQYF. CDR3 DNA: TGTGCCAGCAGGGACGGCGACTCCTACGAGCAGTACTTC.

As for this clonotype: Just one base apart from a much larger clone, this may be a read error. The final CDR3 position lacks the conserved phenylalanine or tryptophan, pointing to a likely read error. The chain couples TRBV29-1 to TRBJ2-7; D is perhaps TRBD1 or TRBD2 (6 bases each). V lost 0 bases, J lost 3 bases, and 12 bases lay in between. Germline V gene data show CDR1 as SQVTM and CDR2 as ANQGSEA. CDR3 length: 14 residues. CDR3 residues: CSVEEKGGGYEQYI. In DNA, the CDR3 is TGCAGCGTTGAAGAAAAGGGGGGCGGCTACGAGCAGTACATC.

CDR3 amino acids: CASSDDSRLETQYF. In DNA, the CDR3 is TGTGCCAGCAGTGACGATTCGAGATTAGAGACCCAGTACTTC. The J gene is TRBJ2-5, the V gene TRBV2; no clear D gene. This CDR3 region has 14 residues. Germline V lookup: CDR1 SNHLY, CDR2 FYNNEI. Trimming took 3 bases from V and 4 from J, leaving 12 bases between them.

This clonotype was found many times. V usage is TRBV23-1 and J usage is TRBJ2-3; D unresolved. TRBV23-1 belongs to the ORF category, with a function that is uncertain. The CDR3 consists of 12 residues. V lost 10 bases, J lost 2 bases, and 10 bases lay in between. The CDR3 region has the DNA TGCGCCATTGTGGCGACCACAGATACGCAGTATTTT. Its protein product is CAIVATTDTQYF.

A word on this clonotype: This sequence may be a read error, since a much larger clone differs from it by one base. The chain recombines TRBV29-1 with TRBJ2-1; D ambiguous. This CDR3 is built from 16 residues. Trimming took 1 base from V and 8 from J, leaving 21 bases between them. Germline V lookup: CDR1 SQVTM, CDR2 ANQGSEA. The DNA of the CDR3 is TGCAGCGTTGAAGGTCCGGATAGCACGGTTTTCGATGAGCAGTTCTTC. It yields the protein CSVEGPDSTVFDEQFF.

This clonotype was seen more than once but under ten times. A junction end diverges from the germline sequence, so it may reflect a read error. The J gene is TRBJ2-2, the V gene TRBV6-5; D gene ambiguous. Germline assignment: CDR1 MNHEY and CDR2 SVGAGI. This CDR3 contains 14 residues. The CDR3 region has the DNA TGTGCCACCAGTTACTCTAGGAACACCGGGGAGCTGTTTTTT. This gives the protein CATSYSRNTGELFF.

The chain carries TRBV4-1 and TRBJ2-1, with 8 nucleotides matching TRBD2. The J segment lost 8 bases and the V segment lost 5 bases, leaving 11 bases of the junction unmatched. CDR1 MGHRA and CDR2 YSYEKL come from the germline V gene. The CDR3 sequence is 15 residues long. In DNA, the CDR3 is TGCGCCAGCAGCTTAAACACGGGGGGGGCGGATGAGCAGTTCTTC. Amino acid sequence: CASSLNTGGADEQFF.

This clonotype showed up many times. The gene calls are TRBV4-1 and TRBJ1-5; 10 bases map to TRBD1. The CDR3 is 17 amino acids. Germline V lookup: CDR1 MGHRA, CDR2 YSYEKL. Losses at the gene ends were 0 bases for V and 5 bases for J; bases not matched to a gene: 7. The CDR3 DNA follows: TGCGCCAGCAGCCAAGAATCCGGGACAGGGGATCATCAGCCCCAGCATTTT. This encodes CASSQESGTGDHQPQHF.

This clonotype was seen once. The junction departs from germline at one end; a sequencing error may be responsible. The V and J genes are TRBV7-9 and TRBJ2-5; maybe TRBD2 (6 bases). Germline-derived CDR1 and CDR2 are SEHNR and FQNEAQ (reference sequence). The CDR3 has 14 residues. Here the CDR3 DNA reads TGTGCCAGCAACTTAACCTCGGACTACAAGGCCCAGTACTTC. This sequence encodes CASNLTSDYKAQYF.

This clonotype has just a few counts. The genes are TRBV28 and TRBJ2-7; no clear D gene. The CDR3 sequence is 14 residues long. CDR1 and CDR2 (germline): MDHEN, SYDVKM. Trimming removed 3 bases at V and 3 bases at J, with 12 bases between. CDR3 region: CASSFRPDDYEQYF. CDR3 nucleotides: TGTGCCAGCAGTTTTCGACCAGATGACTACGAGCAGTACTTC.

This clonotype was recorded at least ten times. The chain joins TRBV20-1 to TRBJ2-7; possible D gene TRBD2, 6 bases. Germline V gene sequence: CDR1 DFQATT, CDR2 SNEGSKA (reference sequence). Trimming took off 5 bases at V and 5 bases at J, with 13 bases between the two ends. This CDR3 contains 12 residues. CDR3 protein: CSALHSGDEQYF. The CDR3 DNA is TGCAGTGCTCTCCACTCGGGGGACGAGCAGTACTTC.

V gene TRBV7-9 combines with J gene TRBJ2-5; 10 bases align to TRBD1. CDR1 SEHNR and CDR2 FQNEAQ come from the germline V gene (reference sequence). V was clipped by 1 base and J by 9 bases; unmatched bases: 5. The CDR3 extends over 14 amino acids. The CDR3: CASSLGTGGEAQYF. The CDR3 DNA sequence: TGTGCCAGCAGCTTAGGGACAGGGGGTGAGGCCCAGTACTTC.

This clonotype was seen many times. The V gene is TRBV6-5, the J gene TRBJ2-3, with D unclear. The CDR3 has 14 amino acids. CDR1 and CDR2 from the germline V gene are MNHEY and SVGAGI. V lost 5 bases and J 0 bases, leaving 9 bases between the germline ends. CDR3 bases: TGTGCCAGCAGTAAAACGGACAGCACAGATACGCAGTATTTT. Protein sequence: CASSKTDSTDTQYF.